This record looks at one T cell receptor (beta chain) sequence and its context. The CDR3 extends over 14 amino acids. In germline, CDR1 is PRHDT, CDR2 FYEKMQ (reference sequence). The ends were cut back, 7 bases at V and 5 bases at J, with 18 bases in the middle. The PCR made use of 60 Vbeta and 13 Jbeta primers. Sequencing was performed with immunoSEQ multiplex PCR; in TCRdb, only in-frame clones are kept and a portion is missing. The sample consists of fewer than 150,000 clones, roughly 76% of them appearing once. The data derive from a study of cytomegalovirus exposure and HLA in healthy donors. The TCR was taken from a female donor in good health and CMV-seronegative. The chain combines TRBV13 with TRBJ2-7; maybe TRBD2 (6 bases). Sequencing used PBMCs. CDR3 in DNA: TGTGCCAGCACCCCCGAGGGCGGGAATGACGAGCAGTACTTC. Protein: CASTPEGGNDEQYF.